One TCR beta chain is described in this entry. Per the authors' pipeline: Cell counts per sample came from amplifying reference gene primers. Assay: immunoSEQ multiplex PCR; the TCRdb copy retains only in-frame clones and omits some. V and J calls and clone size follow that table, whereas D and trimming were derived from the DNA. This sample has more than 65,000 clones, with 82% found just once. This record comes from a study of blood T cell repertoires in COVID-19. In the study overall: T cells, B-cell-depleted T cells, or PBMCs supplied cDNA or gDNA.

Sequenced material: peripheral blood. This receptor was identified in a woman aged 80 or over with acute or convalescent COVID-19.

The CDR3 spells CASSWTSGLLYEQYF. DNA of the CDR3: TGTGCCAGCAGCTGGACTAGCGGGCTTCTCTACGAGCAGTACTTC. The rearrangement uses TRBV7-8 and TRBJ2-7; 11 bases map to TRBD2. V shed 4 bases and J 3 bases; nucleotides not matched to a gene: 5. This CDR3 comprises 15 residues. The germline V gene encodes CDR1 SGHVS and CDR2 FQNEAQ.